This T cell receptor (beta chain) was recorded in a study of T cell responses to AZD1222 COVID-19 vaccine. Study-level information: Second doses that came at about 4 or about 12 weeks were put together.

V was shortened by 4 bases and J by 3 bases, with 16 bases between the two germline ends. The germline V gene encodes CDR1 SGDLS and CDR2 YYNGEE. CDR3 length equals 15 residues. With regard to this clone: What it binds is unknown.

Points from the study as a whole: Rises in breadth and depth of Spike-specific TCRs came after two AZD1222 doses. After the peak T cell response, and only then, were repertoires sampled. Clonal diversity may have been underestimated in mostly white British donors.

Data came from immunoSEQ multiplex PCR; TCRdb stores just in-frame clones and leaves some out. The sample has 130,000 to 150,000 clones; roughly 89% are singletons. Sequences were derived from peripheral blood, sampled on day 0 of AZD1222 vaccination. This clonotype originated in an adult in good health. The chain recombines TRBV9 with TRBJ2-5; TRBD2 is a possible D gene (5 bases). This chain's CDR3 is CASSLYTTGEETQYF. Written as DNA, the CDR3 is TGTGCCAGCAGCCTCTATACGACCGGGGAAGAGACCCAGTACTTC.